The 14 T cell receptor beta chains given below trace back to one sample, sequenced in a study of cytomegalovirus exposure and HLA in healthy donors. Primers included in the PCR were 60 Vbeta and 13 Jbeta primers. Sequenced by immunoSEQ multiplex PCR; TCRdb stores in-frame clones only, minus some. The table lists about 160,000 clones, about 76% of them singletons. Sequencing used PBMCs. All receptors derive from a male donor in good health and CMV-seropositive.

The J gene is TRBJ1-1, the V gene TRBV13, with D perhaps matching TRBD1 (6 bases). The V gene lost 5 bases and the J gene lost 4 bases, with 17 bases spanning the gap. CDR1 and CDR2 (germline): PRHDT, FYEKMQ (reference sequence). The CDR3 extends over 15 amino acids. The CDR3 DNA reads TGTGCCAGCAGCCCGACGACAGGCGTCGGCACTGAAGCTTTCTTT. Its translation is CASSPTTGVGTEAFF. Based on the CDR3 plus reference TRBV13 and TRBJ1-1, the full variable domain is AAGVIQSPRHLIKEKRETATLKCYPIPRHDTVYWYQQGPGQDPQFLISFYEKMQSDKGSIPDRFSAQQFSDYHSELNMSSLELGDSALYFCASSPTTGVGTEAFFGQGTRLTVV.

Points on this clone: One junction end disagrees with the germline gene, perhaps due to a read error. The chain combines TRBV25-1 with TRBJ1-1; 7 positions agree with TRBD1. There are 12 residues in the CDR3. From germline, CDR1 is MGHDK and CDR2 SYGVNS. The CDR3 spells CASLTGNSEAFF. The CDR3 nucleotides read TGTGCCAGCCTGACAGGGAACAGTGAAGCTTTCTTT. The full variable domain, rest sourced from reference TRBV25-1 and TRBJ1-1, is EADIYQTPRYLVIGTGKKITLECSQTMGHDKMYWYQQDPGMELHLIHYSYGVNSTEKGDLSSESTVSRIRTEHFPLTLESARPSHTSQYLCASLTGNSEAFFGQGTRLTVV.

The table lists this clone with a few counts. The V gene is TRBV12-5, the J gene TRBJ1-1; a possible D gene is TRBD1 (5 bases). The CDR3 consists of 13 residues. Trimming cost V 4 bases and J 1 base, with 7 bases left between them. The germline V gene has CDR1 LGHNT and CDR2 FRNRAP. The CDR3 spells CASGSGQNTEAFF. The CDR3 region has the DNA TGTGCTAGTGGTTCCGGACAGAACACTGAAGCTTTCTTT.

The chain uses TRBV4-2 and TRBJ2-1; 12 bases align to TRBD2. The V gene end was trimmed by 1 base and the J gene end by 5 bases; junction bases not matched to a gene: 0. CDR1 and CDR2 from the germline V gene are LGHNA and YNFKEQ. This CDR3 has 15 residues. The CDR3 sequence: CASSQGTSGDNEQFF. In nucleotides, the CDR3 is TGTGCCAGCAGCCAAGGGACTAGCGGGGACAATGAGCAGTTCTTC.

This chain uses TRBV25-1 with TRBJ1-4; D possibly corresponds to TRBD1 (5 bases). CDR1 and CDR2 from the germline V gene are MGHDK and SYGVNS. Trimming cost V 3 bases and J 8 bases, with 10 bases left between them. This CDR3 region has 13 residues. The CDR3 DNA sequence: TGTGCCAGCAGTGATCAGGGACTGGAAAAACTGTTTTTT. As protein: CASSDQGLEKLFF. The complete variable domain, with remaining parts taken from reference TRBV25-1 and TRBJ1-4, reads EADIYQTPRYLVIGTGKKITLECSQTMGHDKMYWYQQDPGMELHLIHYSYGVNSTEKGDLSSESTVSRIRTEHFPLTLESARPSHTSQYLCASSDQGLEKLFFGSGTQLSVL.

CDR3 sequence: CASSTGGKGEKLFF. In nucleotides, the CDR3 is TGTGCCAGTAGTACCGGCGGGAAGGGTGAAAAACTGTTTTTT. This chain joins TRBV19 and TRBJ1-4; D remains ambiguous. With 4 bases removed from V and 7 bases from J, the gap between germline ends came to 13 bases. CDR3 length: 14 amino acids. Germline V gives CDR1 LNHDA, CDR2 SQIVND (reference sequence). The full variable domain, with the rest looked up from reference TRBV19 and TRBJ1-4, is DGGITQSPKYLFRKEGQNVTLSCEQNLNHDAMYWYRQDPGQGLRLIYYSQIVNDFQKGDIAEGYSVSREKKESFPLTVTSAQKNPTAFYLCASSTGGKGEKLFFGSGTQLSVL.

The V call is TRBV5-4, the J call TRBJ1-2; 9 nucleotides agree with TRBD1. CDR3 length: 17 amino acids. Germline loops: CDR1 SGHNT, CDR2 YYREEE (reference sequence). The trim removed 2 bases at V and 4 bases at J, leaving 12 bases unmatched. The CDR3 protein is CASSFEQNRGLSYGYTF. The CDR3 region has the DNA TGTGCCAGCAGCTTCGAACAAAACAGGGGGCTTTCCTATGGCTACACCTTC.

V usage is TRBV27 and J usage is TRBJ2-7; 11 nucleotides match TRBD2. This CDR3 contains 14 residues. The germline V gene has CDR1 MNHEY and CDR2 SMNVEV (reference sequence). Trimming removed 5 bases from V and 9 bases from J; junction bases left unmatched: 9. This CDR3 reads CASSRLAGSDAQYF. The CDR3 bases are TGTGCCAGCAGTCGACTAGCGGGGTCGGACGCGCAGTACTTC.

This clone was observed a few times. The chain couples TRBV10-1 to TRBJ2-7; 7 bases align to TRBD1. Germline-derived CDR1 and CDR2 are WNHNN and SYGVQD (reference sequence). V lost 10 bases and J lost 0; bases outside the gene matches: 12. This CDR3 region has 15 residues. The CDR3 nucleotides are TGCGCCATCATCTCCTGGGACAGTTCCTCCTACGAGCAGTACTTC. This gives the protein CAIISWDSSSYEQYF.

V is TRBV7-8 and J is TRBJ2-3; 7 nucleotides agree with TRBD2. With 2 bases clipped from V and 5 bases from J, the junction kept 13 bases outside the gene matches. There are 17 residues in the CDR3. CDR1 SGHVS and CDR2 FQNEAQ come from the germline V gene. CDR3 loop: CASSLRPGGYSQDTQYF. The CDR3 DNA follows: TGTGCCAGCAGCTTAAGGCCCGGGGGGTATTCACAAGATACGCAGTATTTT.

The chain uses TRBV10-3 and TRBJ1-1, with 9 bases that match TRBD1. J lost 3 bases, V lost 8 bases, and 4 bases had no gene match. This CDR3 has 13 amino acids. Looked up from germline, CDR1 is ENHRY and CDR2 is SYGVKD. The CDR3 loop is CAIGTGTYTEAFF. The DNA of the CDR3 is TGTGCCATCGGGACAGGGACCTACACTGAAGCTTTCTTT.

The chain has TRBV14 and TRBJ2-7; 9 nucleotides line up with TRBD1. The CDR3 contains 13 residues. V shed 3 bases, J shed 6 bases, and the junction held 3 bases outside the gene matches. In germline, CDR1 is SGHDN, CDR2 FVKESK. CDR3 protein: CASSQRTGVEQYF. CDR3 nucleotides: TGTGCCAGCAGCCAGCGGACAGGGGTCGAGCAGTACTTC.

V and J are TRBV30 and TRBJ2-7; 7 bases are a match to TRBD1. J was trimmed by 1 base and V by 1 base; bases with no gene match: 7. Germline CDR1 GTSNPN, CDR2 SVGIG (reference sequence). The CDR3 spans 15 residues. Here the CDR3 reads CAWSEGTAPSYEQYF. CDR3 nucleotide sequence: TGTGCCTGGAGTGAAGGGACAGCGCCTTCCTACGAGCAGTACTTC.

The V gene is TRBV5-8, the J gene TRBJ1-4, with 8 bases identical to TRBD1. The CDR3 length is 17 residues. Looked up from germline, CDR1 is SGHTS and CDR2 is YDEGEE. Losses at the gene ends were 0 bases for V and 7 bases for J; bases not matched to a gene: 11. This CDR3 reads CASSLGPGGPSGEKLFF. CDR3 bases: TGTGCCAGCAGCTTGGGGCCAGGGGGCCCTAGCGGTGAAAAACTGTTTTTT.